One and the same sample provided the 27 T cell receptor beta chains below, sequenced in a study of OX40 agonist ivuxolimab in advanced cancers. Clones were sequenced by immunoSEQ multiplex PCR, and TCRdb holds only the in-frame ones, with some missing. Here the sample spans tens of thousands of clones, approximately 88% being singletons. The starting material was CD4+ or CD8+ T cells sorted from blood, obtained in a trial of the OX40 agonist ivuxolimab. The receptors stem from an adult with an advanced solid tumor such as melanoma, head and neck, liver or kidney cancer.

V is TRBV6-1 and J is TRBJ2-7; D assignment may be TRBD1 or TRBD2 (5 bases each). With 0 bases removed from V and 3 bases from J, the gap between germline ends came to 18 bases. Per germline, CDR1 MNHNS and CDR2 SASEGT. This CDR3 region has 17 residues. CDR3 coding DNA: TGTGCCAGCAGTGAAGCGGGGGTGGGGCAGGCCAGCTACGAGCAGTACGTC. This encodes CASSEAGVGQASYEQYV.

The chain is built from TRBV19 and TRBJ2-1, with 10 bases lining up with TRBD1. Trimming removed 2 bases from V and 4 bases from J; junction bases left unmatched: 8. The CDR3 is made up of 17 amino acids. CDR1 and CDR2 from the germline V gene are LNHDA and SQIVND (reference sequence). CDR3 nucleotide sequence: TGTGCCAGTAGTATAAGGACAGGGGGGGCCCCATACAATGAGCAGTTCTTC. Translation gives CASSIRTGGAPYNEQFF.

This clone was picked up one time. The chain joins TRBV5-6 to TRBJ2-7, with TRBD1 matching over 9 bases. Germline V CDR1 and CDR2: SGHDT, YYEEEE. Losses at the gene ends were 4 bases for V and 4 bases for J; bases not matched to a gene: 9. This CDR3 comprises 15 residues. The CDR3 bases are TGTGCCAGCAGCACTGTGGCAGGACAGGGGTACGAGCAGTACTTC. It is translated as CASSTVAGQGYEQYF. The full variable domain, its missing parts supplied by reference TRBV5-6 and TRBJ2-7, is DAGVTQSPTHLIKTRGQQVTLRCSPKSGHDTVSWYQQALGQGPQFIFQYYEEEERQRGNFPDRFSGHQFPNYSSELNVNALLLGDSALYLCASSTVAGQGYEQYFGPGTRLTVT.

This chain joins TRBV27 and TRBJ2-3; 7 positions match TRBD2. CDR3 length: 13 residues. V was clipped by 5 bases and J by 6 bases; unmatched bases: 5. Germline CDR1 and CDR2: MNHEY and SMNVEV (reference sequence). The CDR3: CASSLAGVDTQYF. CDR3 DNA: TGTGCCAGCAGTCTCGCGGGAGTGGATACGCAGTATTTT.

This chain uses TRBV7-6 with TRBJ2-3, with TRBD2 as a possible D gene (5 bases). This CDR3 contains 12 residues. V lost 5 bases and J 5 bases, leaving 8 bases between the germline ends. Germline assignment: CDR1 SGHVS and CDR2 FNYEAQ. The CDR3, as DNA: TGTGCCAGCAGCACCCGGGAAGATACGCAGTATTTT. Translation gives CASSTREDTQYF.

The rearrangement joins TRBV27 to TRBJ2-1, with TRBD2 identical over 14 bases. CDR1 and CDR2 (germline): MNHEY, SMNVEV (reference sequence). CDR3 length: 15 amino acids. V lost 8 bases to trimming and J lost 9 bases; unmatched junction nucleotides: 9. Here the CDR3 reads CASGGLAGAPGEQFF. CDR3 nucleotide sequence: TGTGCCAGCGGGGGACTAGCGGGAGCCCCGGGTGAGCAGTTCTTC.

This clone was counted a few times. The rearrangement uses TRBV13 and TRBJ1-1; D is unresolved. Germline CDR1 PRHDT, CDR2 FYEKMQ (reference sequence). This CDR3 is 12 amino acids long. V lost 5 bases and J lost 8, with 12 bases in between. CDR3 DNA sequence: TGTGCCAGCAGCCCGTTCCGACTAGAAGCTTTCTTT. Protein: CASSPFRLEAFF. Combining the CDR3 with reference TRBV13 and TRBJ1-1 gives the whole variable domain AAGVIQSPRHLIKEKRETATLKCYPIPRHDTVYWYQQGPGQDPQFLISFYEKMQSDKGSIPDRFSAQQFSDYHSELNMSSLELGDSALYFCASSPFRLEAFFGQGTRLTVV.

The chain employs TRBV9 and TRBJ2-2; 7 positions agree with TRBD1. V gave up 4 bases and J gave up 5 bases; unmatched junction bases: 8. The CDR3 length is 15 residues. CDR1 and CDR2 from the germline V gene are SGDLS and YYNGEE. The DNA for the CDR3 is TGTGCCAGCAGCATAGGGGACAGCGGTACCGGGGAGCTGTTTTTT. This translates into CASSIGDSGTGELFF.

This chain's CDR3 is CASSQEALAPSYNEQFF. DNA of the CDR3: TGTGCCAGCAGCCAAGAAGCCCTAGCCCCCTCCTACAATGAGCAGTTCTTC. The chain carries TRBV4-2 and TRBJ2-1; a possible D gene is TRBD2 (5 bases). The ends were cut back, 0 bases at V and 0 bases at J, with 12 bases in the middle. In germline, CDR1 is LGHNA, CDR2 YNFKEQ. This CDR3 has 17 residues.

The gene calls are TRBV29-1 and TRBJ2-1, with TRBD2 matching 7 bases. The CDR3 covers 15 residues. V shed 5 bases and J 10 bases; nucleotides not matched to a gene: 17. Germline V lookup: CDR1 SQVTM, CDR2 ANQGSEA. CDR3 sequence: CSVPSEMGLKGEQFF. DNA for the CDR3: TGCAGCGTTCCCTCGGAGATGGGACTAAAAGGGGAGCAGTTCTTC.

The rearrangement joins TRBV20-1 to TRBJ1-1; D possibly corresponds to TRBD1 (6 bases). Germline V lookup: CDR1 DFQATT, CDR2 SNEGSKA (reference sequence). The CDR3 totals 10 residues. CDR3 region: CRTGLHEAFF. The DNA of the CDR3 is TGCAGAACAGGGCTCCACGAAGCTTTCTTT.

This chain joins TRBV7-2 and TRBJ2-3, with D hard to call. Germline V gives CDR1 SGHTA, CDR2 FQGNSA. V gave up 4 bases and J gave up 2 bases, with 10 bases separating them. The CDR3 runs to 14 residues. Here the CDR3 reads CASSSPPPTDTQYF. CDR3 DNA sequence: TGTGCCAGCAGCTCGCCGCCACCCACAGATACGCAGTATTTT.

The chain employs TRBV9 and TRBJ2-7, with a weak D call TRBD2 (6 bases). Germline CDR1 reads SGDLS; CDR2 reads YYNGEE. The V end was cut by 3 bases, the J end by 3 bases, with 16 bases between. The length of the CDR3 is 15 residues. The chain's CDR3 is CASSAGGGENYEQYF. The DNA for the CDR3 is TGTGCCAGCAGCGCCGGGGGTGGGGAGAACTACGAGCAGTACTTC.

The chain recombines TRBV28 with TRBJ1-5; possible D gene TRBD1, 5 bases. Between the trimmed V and J ends, which lost 2 bases and 5 bases, there was a span of 10 bases. The CDR3 spans 14 residues. Germline V gives CDR1 MDHEN, CDR2 SYDVKM. As DNA, the CDR3 is TGTGCCAGCAGTTTAGGCAGGGCCCATCAGCCCCAGCATTTT. It yields the protein CASSLGRAHQPQHF.

The sample holds one count of this clone. The rearrangement joins TRBV5-4 to TRBJ2-7, with TRBD1 identical over 9 bases. The CDR3 consists of 15 residues. V lost 4 bases and J lost 3; bases outside the gene matches: 8. CDR1 and CDR2 from the germline V gene are SGHNT and YYREEE (reference sequence). CDR3 loop: CASSPRDRADYEQYF. CDR3 coding DNA: TGTGCCAGCAGCCCCCGGGACAGGGCGGACTACGAGCAGTACTTC.

CDR3 in DNA: TGTGCCAGCAGCTTGGGACAGGGGGGGAATCAGCCCCAGCATTTT. This encodes CASSLGQGGNQPQHF. The chain uses TRBV5-8 and TRBJ1-5; TRBD1 matches 9 bases. V was pared by 0 bases and J by 4 bases, with 2 bases of the junction left unmatched. The CDR3 loop spans 15 amino acids. CDR1 and CDR2 (germline): SGHTS, YDEGEE.

V is TRBV10-2 and J is TRBJ2-2; D gene ambiguous. In germline, CDR1 is WSHSY, CDR2 SAAADI. The ends were cut back, 2 bases at V and 0 bases at J, with 7 bases in the middle. CDR3 length equals 15 residues. The CDR3 DNA sequence: TGCGCCAGCAGTGAGGAGTACACGAACACCGGGGAGCTGTTTTTT. Amino acids: CASSEEYTNTGELFF.

This clone was found once. The genes are TRBV9 and TRBJ2-7; D gene ambiguous. Trimming removed 4 bases from V and 3 bases from J, with 5 bases in between. The CDR3 sequence is 11 residues long. Germline CDR1 and CDR2: SGDLS and YYNGEE. Written as DNA, the CDR3 is TGTGCCAGCAGCCCTCACTACGAGCAGTACTTC. This encodes CASSPHYEQYF.

The chain couples TRBV29-1 to TRBJ1-1; D unresolved. Germline lookup yields CDR1 SQVTM and CDR2 ANQGSEA. This CDR3 has 12 amino acids. Trimming pared 4 bases from V and 0 bases from J, leaving 6 bases between. The CDR3 here is CSVAPMNTEAFF. The DNA of the CDR3 is TGCAGCGTTGCCCCCATGAACACTGAAGCTTTCTTT.

This chain connects TRBV13 to TRBJ2-2; 13 nucleotides line up with TRBD2. In germline, CDR1 is PRHDT, CDR2 FYEKMQ (reference sequence). With V trimmed by 5 bases and J by 7 bases, 10 bases remained unmatched. The CDR3 spans 17 residues. CDR3 bases: TGTGCCAGCAGCCAAATGACTAGCGGGAGGTTAGGCGGGGAGCTGTTTTTT. It encodes CASSQMTSGRLGGELFF.

The chain combines TRBV20-1 with TRBJ2-3; possibly TRBD2 for D (6 bases). This CDR3 is 11 amino acids long. Per germline, CDR1 DFQATT and CDR2 SNEGSKA (reference sequence). The V end lost 4 bases, the J end lost 7 bases, and 9 bases lay between the germline ends. CDR3 sequence reads: CSATRDYTQYF. The CDR3 DNA reads as TGCAGTGCTACCCGGGACTATACGCAGTATTTT.

V usage is TRBV9 and J usage is TRBJ2-1; 10 positions agree with TRBD1. V gave up 3 bases and J gave up 10 bases; unmatched junction bases: 10. CDR1 SGDLS and CDR2 YYNGEE come from the germline V gene. The CDR3 sequence is 15 residues long. DNA for the CDR3: TGTGCCAGCAGCGACCGGGACAGGGGCCCTTTAGAGCAGTTCTTC. Residues: CASSDRDRGPLEQFF.

The chain carries TRBV4-1 and TRBJ2-6; D not certain. The CDR3 sequence is 16 residues long. The V gene lost 1 base and the J gene lost 4 bases, with 11 bases spanning the gap. Germline V gives CDR1 MGHRA, CDR2 YSYEKL. CDR3 DNA: TGCGCCAGCAGCCAAGTGGTCTCCGACGGGGCCAACGTCCTGACTTTC. As protein: CASSQVVSDGANVLTF.

In this sample, this clone turned up a few times. In nucleotides, the CDR3 is TGTGCCAGCAGCCCTCGATCGACCCCCTACAATGAGCAGTTCTTC. As protein: CASSPRSTPYNEQFF. V usage is TRBV7-9 and J usage is TRBJ2-1; D is unresolved. The CDR3 is 15 residues long. Trimming pared 5 bases from V and 2 bases from J, leaving 13 bases between. Germline CDR1 reads SEHNR; CDR2 reads FQNEAQ (reference sequence). The full variable domain, with the rest looked up from reference TRBV7-9 and TRBJ2-1, is DTGVSQNPRHKITKRGQNVTFRCDPISEHNRLYWYRQTLGQGPEFLTYFQNEAQLEKSRLLSDRFSAERPKGSFSTLEIQRTEQGDSAMYLCASSPRSTPYNEQFFGPGTRLTVL.

This rearrangement joins TRBV19 to TRBJ2-2; 12 nucleotides line up with TRBD2. The germline CDR1 and CDR2 sequences are LNHDA and SQIVND (reference sequence). This CDR3 has 19 amino acids. J gave up 7 bases and V 2 bases, and 14 bases lay outside the gene matches. CDR3 DNA sequence: TGTGCCAGTAGTATACTAGCGGGAGGGCCTAGGGAAATGATCGGGGAGCTGTTTTTT. Translating gives CASSILAGGPREMIGELFF.

The rearrangement joins TRBV5-1 to TRBJ2-1; D uncertain. CDR3 size: 11 residues. The germline V gene encodes CDR1 SGHRS and CDR2 YFSETQ. V lost 0 bases to trimming and J lost 9 bases, with 4 bases between them. CDR3 residues: CASSLAVEQFF. CDR3 sequence (DNA): TGCGCCAGCAGCTTGGCGGTTGAGCAGTTCTTC.

The chain uses TRBV7-6 and TRBJ2-7; tentative D call: TRBD1 (5 bases). Germline loops: CDR1 SGHVS, CDR2 FNYEAQ. The CDR3 loop spans 16 amino acids. Trimming left V 5 bases short and J 1 base short, with 18 bases between. CDR3: CASSLNLGVWSYEQYF. CDR3 bases: TGTGCCAGCAGCCTTAATTTAGGGGTTTGGTCCTACGAGCAGTACTTC.